This TCR beta chain stems from a study of blood T cells in healthy people across ages. Findings of the study overall: Older individuals had lower TCR beta diversity per million T cells (the decline was roughly linear).

No fewer than 7 million PBMCs went into each sample. Total RNA, at least 5.5 micrograms per sample, was extracted from PBMCs. Alongside a J-beta primer mix, a sample-barcoded 5' primer served in a second PCR lasting roughly 7 to 11 cycles. TCRdb reprocessed the 5' RACE reads via MiXCR and lists one record per CDR3 protein. The sample yields 800,000 or so distinct CDR3 sequences, roughly 25% seen once. This CDR3 region has 15 residues. Trimming shortened V by 4 bases and J by 2 bases, and 12 bases separated the two germline ends. Germline-derived CDR1 and CDR2 are SGHDN and FVKESK. This clonotype appeared a few times. No antigen is known for it. This sample also appeared in a second study, on T cells of mothers and their children.

The receptor's source is a boy between 10 and 17 years old in good health. The sequenced sample consisted of blood. The gene calls are TRBV14 and TRBJ2-1, with TRBD2 as a possible D gene (6 bases). The CDR3 spells CASSLTSRAYNEQFF. Written as DNA, the CDR3 is TGTGCCAGCAGCCTGACTAGTAGGGCCTACAATGAGCAGTTCTTC.